A selection of T cell receptor beta chains follows, all from one sample in a study of T cell changes during pregnancy in multiple sclerosis. Using immunoSEQ multiplex PCR, the repertoire was profiled, and TCRdb retains in-frame clones only, with some absent. The table has under 45,000 clones, around nine tenths seen once. Sequenced here: CD8+ T cells from peripheral blood mononuclear cells, sampled in the first trimester of pregnancy. Receptors were obtained from a female donor with multiple sclerosis, enrolled in a pregnancy study. Each CDR3 is given with its conserved first and last residue. D genes are given only for firm matches. Size is omitted from some rows. Given values are once, few, many or a class for expanded clones.

abundance: once
j_gene: TRBJ1-1
d_gene: -
v_gene: TRBV27
CDR3aa: CASRFLGEMNTEAFF
CDR3nt: TGTGCCAGCCGGTTTCTGGGCGAAATGAACACTGAAGCTTTCTTT

abundance: -
j_gene: TRBJ2-5
d_gene: TRBD2
v_gene: TRBV30
CDR3aa: CAWTGLAGVSQETQYF
CDR3nt: TGTGCCTGGACTGGACTAGCGGGGGTTTCGCAAGAGACCCAGTACTTC

abundance: -
j_gene: TRBJ2-3
d_gene: TRBD2
v_gene: TRBV4-2
CDR3aa: CASTPGTSGGRSTDTQYF
CDR3nt: TGTGCCAGCACGCCCGGGACTAGCGGGGGGCGGAGCACAGATACGCAGTATTTT

abundance: -
j_gene: TRBJ2-5
d_gene: -
v_gene: TRBV7-9
CDR3aa: CASSPGGSSGTQETQYF
CDR3nt: TGTGCCAGCAGCCCAGGAGGGAGTAGCGGTACTCAAGAGACCCAGTACTTC

abundance: -
j_gene: TRBJ2-7
d_gene: -
v_gene: TRBV6-5
CDR3aa: CASSSPEASPYEQYF
CDR3nt: TGTGCCAGCAGTTCTCCTGAGGCTAGCCCCTACGAGCAGTACTTC

abundance: -
j_gene: TRBJ2-7
d_gene: -
v_gene: TRBV27
CDR3aa: CASSLSTTSSYEQYF
CDR3nt: TGTGCCAGCAGTTTATCGACTACAAGCTCCTACGAGCAGTACTTC

abundance: -
j_gene: TRBJ1-1
d_gene: -
v_gene: TRBV11-2
CDR3aa: CASSLQKSRLHTEAFF
CDR3nt: TGTGCCAGCAGCCTCCAAAAGTCCCGACTCCACACTGAAGCTTTCTTT

abundance: -
j_gene: TRBJ1-2
d_gene: TRBD1
v_gene: TRBV11-1
CDR3aa: CASSPGTVYGYTF
CDR3nt: TGTGCCAGCAGTCCTGGGACAGTCTATGGCTACACCTTC

abundance: -
j_gene: TRBJ1-6
d_gene: -
v_gene: TRBV7-2
CDR3aa: CASSLEGVGYYNSPLHF
CDR3nt: TGTGCCAGCAGCTTAGAGGGGGTAGGGTATTATAATTCACCCCTCCACTTT

abundance: once
j_gene: TRBJ1-2
d_gene: TRBD1
v_gene: TRBV4-3
CDR3aa: CASSQDLGQGGSNYGYTF
CDR3nt: TGCGCCAGCAGCCAAGACTTGGGACAGGGGGGATCTAACTATGGCTACACCTTC

abundance: once
j_gene: TRBJ2-5
d_gene: TRBD1
v_gene: TRBV6-1
CDR3aa: CASEGGGQETQYF
CDR3nt: TGTGCCAGCGAAGGGGGCGGACAAGAGACCCAGTACTTC

abundance: -
j_gene: TRBJ2-2
d_gene: TRBD2
v_gene: TRBV9
CDR3aa: CASSASGGADTGELFF
CDR3nt: TGTGCCAGCAGCGCTAGCGGGGGGGCCGACACCGGGGAGCTGTTTTTT

abundance: few
j_gene: TRBJ1-5
d_gene: TRBD1
v_gene: TRBV6-5
CDR3aa: CASSATGEGGQPQHF
CDR3nt: TGTGCCAGCAGTGCGACAGGGGAAGGGGGTCAGCCCCAGCATTTT

abundance: -
j_gene: TRBJ2-1
d_gene: TRBD2
v_gene: TRBV9
CDR3aa: CASTSGTSGGTVYNEQFF
CDR3nt: TGTGCCAGCACCTCGGGGACTAGCGGGGGGACTGTCTACAATGAGCAGTTCTTC

abundance: -
j_gene: TRBJ2-3
d_gene: -
v_gene: TRBV6-1
CDR3aa: CASSAQGFPTDTQYF
CDR3nt: TGTGCCAGCAGTGCACAGGGATTTCCCACAGATACGCAGTATTTT

abundance: -
j_gene: TRBJ1-6
d_gene: -
v_gene: TRBV7-2
CDR3aa: CASSLEAGRNSPLHF
CDR3nt: TGTGCCAGCAGCTTAGAGGCAGGGAGGAATTCACCCCTCCACTTT

abundance: -
j_gene: TRBJ1-4
d_gene: TRBD1
v_gene: TRBV9
CDR3aa: CASSAPTGSNEKLFF
CDR3nt: TGTGCCAGCAGCGCACCGACAGGGTCTAATGAAAAACTGTTTTTT

abundance: -
j_gene: TRBJ2-3
d_gene: TRBD2
v_gene: TRBV9
CDR3aa: CASSASGGASDTQYF
CDR3nt: TGTGCCAGCAGCGCTAGCGGGGGCGCGAGCGATACGCAGTATTTT

abundance: -
j_gene: TRBJ1-1
d_gene: TRBD1
v_gene: TRBV27
CDR3aa: CASSQIPQGDTEAFF
CDR3nt: TGTGCCAGCAGTCAAATTCCGCAGGGGGACACTGAAGCTTTCTTT

abundance: -
j_gene: TRBJ1-2
d_gene: -
v_gene: TRBV6-5
CDR3aa: CASSYSGRNYGYTF
CDR3nt: TGTGCCAGCAGTTACTCGGGCCGTAACTATGGCTACACCTTC

abundance: many
j_gene: TRBJ1-5
d_gene: -
v_gene: TRBV25-1
CDR3aa: CASSEAGGINQPQHF
CDR3nt: TGTGCCAGCAGTGAGGCGGGCGGGATAAATCAGCCCCAGCATTTT

abundance: few
j_gene: TRBJ2-1
d_gene: TRBD2
v_gene: TRBV6-4
CDR3aa: CASSVKAGGINEQFF
CDR3nt: TGTGCCAGCAGTGTTAAGGCGGGGGGGATCAATGAGCAGTTCTTC

abundance: -
j_gene: TRBJ1-4
d_gene: -
v_gene: TRBV30
CDR3aa: CAWSELLLRAGEKLFF
CDR3nt: TGTGCCTGGAGTGAACTACTCTTAAGGGCGGGAGAAAAACTGTTTTTT

abundance: -
j_gene: TRBJ2-1
d_gene: TRBD1
v_gene: TRBV5-6
CDR3aa: CASSWGQVVNEQFF
CDR3nt: TGTGCCAGCAGCTGGGGACAGGTTGTCAATGAGCAGTTCTTC

abundance: -
j_gene: TRBJ1-5
d_gene: TRBD1
v_gene: TRBV2
CDR3aa: CASSGGQGIQPQHF
CDR3nt: TGTGCCAGCAGTGGTGGACAGGGAATTCAGCCCCAGCATTTT

abundance: -
j_gene: TRBJ2-1
d_gene: -
v_gene: TRBV12-5
CDR3aa: CASGSLRRDEQFF
CDR3nt: TGTGCTAGTGGTTCCCTACGACGGGATGAGCAGTTCTTC

abundance: -
j_gene: TRBJ2-1
d_gene: TRBD1
v_gene: TRBV25-1
CDR3aa: CAISWTGNEQFF
CDR3nt: TGTGCCATCTCCTGGACAGGCAATGAGCAGTTCTTC

abundance: -
j_gene: TRBJ2-2
d_gene: -
v_gene: TRBV16
CDR3aa: CASSHYVTGELFF
CDR3nt: TGTGCCAGCAGCCACTACGTTACCGGGGAGCTGTTTTTT

abundance: -
j_gene: TRBJ1-5
d_gene: -
v_gene: TRBV6-5
CDR3aa: CASGSGYQPQHF
CDR3nt: TGTGCCAGCGGGTCAGGTTATCAGCCCCAGCATTTT

abundance: -
j_gene: TRBJ1-2
d_gene: -
v_gene: TRBV9
CDR3aa: CASSVGDTNYGYTF
CDR3nt: TGTGCCAGCAGCGTAGGAGATACTAACTATGGCTACACCTTC

abundance: -
j_gene: TRBJ1-4
d_gene: -
v_gene: TRBV5-4
CDR3aa: CASSPGGKGLFF
CDR3nt: TGTGCCAGCAGCCCGGGGGGGAAGGGACTGTTTTTT

abundance: -
j_gene: TRBJ2-7
d_gene: -
v_gene: TRBV5-6
CDR3aa: CASSSPGVLGYEQYF
CDR3nt: TGTGCCAGCAGCTCCCCGGGGGTCTTGGGCTACGAGCAGTACTTC

abundance: -
j_gene: TRBJ1-6
d_gene: TRBD1
v_gene: TRBV18
CDR3aa: CASSPRGDRGYNSPLHF
CDR3nt: TGTGCCAGCTCACCACGGGGGGACAGGGGCTATAATTCACCCCTCCACTTT

abundance: -
j_gene: TRBJ2-2
d_gene: -
v_gene: TRBV9
CDR3aa: CASSVPLRGLNTGELFF
CDR3nt: TGTGCCAGCAGCGTACCACTACGCGGGCTGAACACCGGGGAGCTGTTTTTT

abundance: -
j_gene: TRBJ2-2
d_gene: -
v_gene: TRBV10-3
CDR3aa: CAIRLDRGLNTGELFF
CDR3nt: TGTGCCATCAGACTCGACAGGGGACTAAACACCGGGGAGCTGTTTTTT

abundance: -
j_gene: TRBJ2-5
d_gene: TRBD2
v_gene: TRBV7-8
CDR3aa: CASSLDLAGGVAQYF
CDR3nt: TGTGCCAGCAGCTTAGATCTAGCGGGGGGGGTGGCCCAGTACTTC

abundance: once
j_gene: TRBJ1-2
d_gene: TRBD1
v_gene: TRBV9
CDR3aa: CASRETGTLRGYTF
CDR3nt: TGTGCCAGCAGGGAGACAGGGACCCTTCGTGGCTACACCTTC